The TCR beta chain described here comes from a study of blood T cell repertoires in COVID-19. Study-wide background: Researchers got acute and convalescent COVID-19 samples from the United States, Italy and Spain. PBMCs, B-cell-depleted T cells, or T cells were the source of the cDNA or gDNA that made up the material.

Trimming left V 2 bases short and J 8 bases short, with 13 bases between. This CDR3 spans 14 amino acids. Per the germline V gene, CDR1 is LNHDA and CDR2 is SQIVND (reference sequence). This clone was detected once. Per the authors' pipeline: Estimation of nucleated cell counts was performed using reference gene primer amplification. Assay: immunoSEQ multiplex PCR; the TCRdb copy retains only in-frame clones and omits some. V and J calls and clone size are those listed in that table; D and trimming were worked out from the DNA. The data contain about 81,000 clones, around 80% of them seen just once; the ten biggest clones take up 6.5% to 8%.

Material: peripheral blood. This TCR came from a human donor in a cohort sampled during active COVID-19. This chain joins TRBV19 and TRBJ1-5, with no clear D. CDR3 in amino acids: CASSIRRDAEPQHF. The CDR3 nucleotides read TGTGCCAGTAGTATAAGGAGGGATGCAGAGCCCCAGCATTTT.